The 12 T cell receptor beta chains below come from one sample, sequenced in a study of blood T cell repertoires in COVID-19. Only in-frame clones appear in the TCRdb table, and some are missing; sequencing was by immunoSEQ multiplex PCR. Of about 390,000 clones in the sample, just under 90% are singletons; the top ten hold 10%. Source material: PBMCs or T cells enriched from blood (not recorded which). Receptors originate from a woman aged 50 to 60 who had recovered from COVID-19.

The sample holds a few counts of this clone. Additional DNA sequences in this sample encode the identical CDR3. V and J are TRBV29-1 and TRBJ1-2; 9 bases align to TRBD1. The germline CDR1 and CDR2 sequences are SQVTM and ANQGSEA. V gave up 6 bases and J gave up 2 bases; unmatched junction bases: 1. CDR3 length: 12 amino acids. CDR3 bases: TGCAGCGTAGGACAGGGGAACTATGGCTACACCTTC. Translating gives CSVGQGNYGYTF.

V and J are TRBV6-1 and TRBJ1-5; no clear D. Trimming stripped 2 bases from V and 5 bases from J, with 7 bases between. CDR1 MNHNS and CDR2 SASEGT come from the germline V gene. The CDR3 spans 13 residues. The CDR3 spells CASSEFGDQPQHF. The CDR3 DNA is TGTGCCAGCAGTGAATTCGGAGATCAGCCCCAGCATTTT.

The chain has TRBV30 and TRBJ1-2; TRBD1 matches 7 bases. The CDR3 consists of 14 residues. The germline V gene has CDR1 GTSNPN and CDR2 SVGIG (reference sequence). The V gene end was trimmed by 1 base and the J gene end by 4 bases; junction bases not matched to a gene: 6. The CDR3 nucleotides read TGTGCCTGGAGTGGACCGGGACAGATCTATGGCTACACCTTC. Translating gives CAWSGPGQIYGYTF.

For this clone: Within the sample, other DNA sequences also encode this same CDR3. The V and J genes are TRBV9 and TRBJ1-5; no clear D. Germline values: CDR1 SGDLS, CDR2 YYNGEE. The CDR3 consists of 14 residues. Trimming removed 0 bases at V and 0 bases at J, with 4 bases between. The CDR3 DNA follows: TGTGCCAGCAGCGTAGGAGGTAGCAATCAGCCCCAGCATTTT. Translating it yields CASSVGGSNQPQHF. The variable domain in full, completed from reference TRBV9 and TRBJ1-5, reads DSGVTQTPKHLITATGQRVTLRCSPRSGDLSVYWYQQSLDQGLQFLIQYYNGEERAKGNILERFSAQQFPDLHSELNLSSLELGDSALYFCASSVGGSNQPQHFGDGTRLSIL.

The chain uses TRBV13 and TRBJ2-7; no reliable D call. V lost 4 bases to trimming and J lost 5 bases, with 9 bases between them. The germline V gene encodes CDR1 PRHDT and CDR2 FYEKMQ (reference sequence). This CDR3 contains 12 residues. CDR3: CASSSLGNEQYF. CDR3 DNA: TGTGCCAGCAGCTCCCTCGGTAACGAGCAGTACTTC.

Worth noting for this clone: This same CDR3 is encoded by further DNA sequences in the sample. The J gene is TRBJ1-1, the V gene TRBV7-9; D gene ambiguous. With 3 bases removed from V and 0 bases from J, the gap between germline ends came to 8 bases. The germline V gene has CDR1 SEHNR and CDR2 FQNEAQ (reference sequence). The CDR3 has 14 residues. This CDR3 is CASSFGGVNTEAFF. CDR3 DNA sequence: TGTGCCAGCAGCTTCGGAGGTGTGAACACTGAAGCTTTCTTT.

The gene calls are TRBV15 and TRBJ1-3, with TRBD1 matching over 7 bases. The CDR3 spans 15 residues. With V trimmed by 3 bases and J by 4 bases, 6 bases remained unmatched. Germline CDR1 reads LNHNV; CDR2 reads YYDKDF (reference sequence). This chain's CDR3 is CATSSDRAGGNTIYF. CDR3 nucleotide sequence: TGTGCCACCAGCAGCGACAGGGCGGGCGGAAACACCATATATTTT.

This rearrangement joins TRBV9 to TRBJ2-1, with TRBD2 matching over 12 bases. From germline, CDR1 is SGDLS and CDR2 YYNGEE. Unmatched junction bases numbered 9, after V lost 4 bases and J lost 1 base. The CDR3 runs to 18 residues. The CDR3 loop is CASSLASGGAGSYNEQFF. CDR3 bases: TGTGCCAGCAGCCTAGCTAGCGGGGGGGCTGGGTCCTACAATGAGCAGTTCTTC.

V and J are TRBV19 and TRBJ1-1; 7 nucleotides match TRBD1. From germline, CDR1 is LNHDA and CDR2 SQIVND (reference sequence). The CDR3 loop spans 15 amino acids. V lost 3 bases, J lost 4 bases, and 8 bases stayed unmatched. The CDR3 spells CASSIGGTDLTEAFF. CDR3 nucleotides: TGTGCCAGTAGTATTGGCGGGACAGATCTCACTGAAGCTTTCTTT.

The rearrangement joins TRBV5-6 to TRBJ1-3; the D gene is possibly TRBD1 (6 bases). This CDR3 spans 17 amino acids. Trimming stripped 3 bases from V and 0 bases from J, with 16 bases between. Germline V lookup: CDR1 SGHDT, CDR2 YYEEEE. In nucleotides, the CDR3 is TGTGCCAGCAGCTCGTTCCGGACAGCCACCTCTGGAAACACCATATATTTT. Protein: CASSSFRTATSGNTIYF.

The V gene is TRBV12-3 or TRBV12-4, the J gene TRBJ1-5; D is uncertain. This CDR3 is built from 13 residues. Trimming left V 5 bases short and J 5 bases short, with 10 bases between. CDR3 in DNA: TGTGCCAGCAGTCTCTTCTCTGATCAGCCCCAGCATTTT. This encodes CASSLFSDQPQHF.

In this sample, this clone turned up a few times. The chain uses TRBV2 and TRBJ1-6, with D tentatively TRBD1 (6 bases). The CDR3 sequence is 16 residues long. Germline-derived CDR1 and CDR2 are SNHLY and FYNNEI. V shed 6 bases and J shed 0 bases, with 12 bases lying between them. CDR3 nucleotides: TGTGCCAGCAGGGTGGACAGTAGCTCCTATAATTCACCCCTCCACTTT. Encoded protein: CASRVDSSSYNSPLHF.